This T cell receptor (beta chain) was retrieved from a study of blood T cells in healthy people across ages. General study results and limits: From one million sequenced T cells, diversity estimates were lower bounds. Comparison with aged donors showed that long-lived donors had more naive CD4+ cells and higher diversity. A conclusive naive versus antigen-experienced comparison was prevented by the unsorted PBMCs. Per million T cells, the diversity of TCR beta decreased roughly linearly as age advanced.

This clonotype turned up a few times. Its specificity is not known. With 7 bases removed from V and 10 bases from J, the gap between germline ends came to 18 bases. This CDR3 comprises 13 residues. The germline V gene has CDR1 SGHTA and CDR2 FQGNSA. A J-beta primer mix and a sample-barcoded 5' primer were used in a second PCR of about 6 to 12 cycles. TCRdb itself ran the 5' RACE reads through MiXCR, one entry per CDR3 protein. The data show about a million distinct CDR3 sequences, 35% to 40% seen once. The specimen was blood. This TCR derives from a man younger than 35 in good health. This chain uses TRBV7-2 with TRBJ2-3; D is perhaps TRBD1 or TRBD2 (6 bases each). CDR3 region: CASTKGGSFAQYF. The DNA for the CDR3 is TGTGCCAGCACCAAGGGGGGCAGTTTTGCGCAGTATTTT.